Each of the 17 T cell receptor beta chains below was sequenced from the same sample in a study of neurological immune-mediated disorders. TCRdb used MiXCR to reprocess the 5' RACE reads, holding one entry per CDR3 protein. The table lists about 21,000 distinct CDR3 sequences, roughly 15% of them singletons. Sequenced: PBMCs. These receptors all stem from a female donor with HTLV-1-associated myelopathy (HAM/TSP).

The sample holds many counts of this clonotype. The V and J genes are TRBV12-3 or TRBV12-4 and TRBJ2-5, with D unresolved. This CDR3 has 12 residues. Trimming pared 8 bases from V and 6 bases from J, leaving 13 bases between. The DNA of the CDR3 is TGTGCCAGCTCTTACGCCGGGCAGACCCAGTACTTC. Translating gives CASSYAGQTQYF.

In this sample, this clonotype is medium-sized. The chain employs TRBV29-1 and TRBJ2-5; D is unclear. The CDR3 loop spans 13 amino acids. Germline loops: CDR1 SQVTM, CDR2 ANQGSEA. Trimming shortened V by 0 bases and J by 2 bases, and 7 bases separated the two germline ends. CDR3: CSVEEVVQETQYF. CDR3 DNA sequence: TGCAGCGTTGAAGAGGTCGTTCAAGAGACCCAGTACTTC.

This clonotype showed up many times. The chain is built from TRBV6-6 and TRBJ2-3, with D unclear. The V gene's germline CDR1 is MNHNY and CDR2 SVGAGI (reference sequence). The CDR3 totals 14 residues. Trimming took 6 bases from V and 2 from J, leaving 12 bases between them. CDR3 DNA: TGTGCCAGCAGCTCGCCGAACCCCACAGATACGCAGTATTTT. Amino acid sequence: CASSSPNPTDTQYF.

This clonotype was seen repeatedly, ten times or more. The CDR3 spells CASSLPDRGKQYF. The DNA for the CDR3 is TGTGCCAGCAGTTTACCGGACAGGGGAAAGCAGTACTTC. V gene TRBV27 combines with J gene TRBJ2-7; 9 nucleotides match TRBD1. The CDR3 is 13 residues long. Germline CDR1 reads MNHEY; CDR2 reads SMNVEV (reference sequence). The junction had 4 bases not matched to a gene; V was cut back by 2 bases and J by 8 bases.

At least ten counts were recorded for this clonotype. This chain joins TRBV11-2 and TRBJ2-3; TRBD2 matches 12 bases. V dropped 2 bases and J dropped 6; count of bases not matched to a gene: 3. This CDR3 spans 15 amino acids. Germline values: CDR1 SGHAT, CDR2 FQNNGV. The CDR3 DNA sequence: TGTGCCAGCAGCTTACTAGCGGGGGGGGTGGATACGCAGTATTTT. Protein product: CASSLLAGGVDTQYF. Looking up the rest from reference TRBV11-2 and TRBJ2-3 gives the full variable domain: EAGVAQSPRYKIIEKRQSVAFWCNPISGHATLYWYQQILGQGPKLLIQFQNNGVVDDSQLPKDRFSAERLKGVDSTLKIQPAKLEDSAVYLCASSLLAGGVDTQYFGPGTRLTVL.

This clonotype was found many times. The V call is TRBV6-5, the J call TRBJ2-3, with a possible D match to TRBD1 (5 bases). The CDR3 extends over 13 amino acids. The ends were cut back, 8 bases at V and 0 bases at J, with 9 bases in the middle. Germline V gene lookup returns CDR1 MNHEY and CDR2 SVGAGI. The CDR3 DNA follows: TGTGCCAGCCGCGGACAAAGCACAGATACGCAGTATTTT. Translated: CASRGQSTDTQYF.

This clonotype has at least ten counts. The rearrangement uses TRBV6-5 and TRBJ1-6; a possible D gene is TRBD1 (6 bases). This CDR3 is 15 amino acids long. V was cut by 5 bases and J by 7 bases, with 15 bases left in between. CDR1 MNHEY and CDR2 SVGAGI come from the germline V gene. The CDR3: CASSTRTVTNSPLHF. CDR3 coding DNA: TGTGCCAGCAGTACGAGGACAGTAACCAATTCACCCCTCCACTTT.

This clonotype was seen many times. Here the CDR3 reads CASSSGIRPGEDTQYF. In nucleotides, the CDR3 is TGTGCCAGCAGCTCCGGGATTCGGCCCGGGGAAGATACGCAGTATTTT. The chain links TRBV7-2 to TRBJ2-3; perhaps TRBD2 as D (5 bases). Germline V CDR1 and CDR2: SGHTA, FQGNSA. The CDR3 consists of 16 residues. V was cut by 4 bases and J by 5 bases, with 19 bases left in between.

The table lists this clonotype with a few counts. The CDR3 spells CSARVTGTPNYGYTF. CDR3 DNA sequence: TGCAGTGCTAGAGTCACCGGGACACCGAACTATGGCTACACCTTC. The chain couples TRBV20-1 to TRBJ1-2; D is perhaps TRBD1 (6 bases). This CDR3 comprises 15 residues. V lost 1 base, J lost 2 bases, and 14 bases lay in between. Germline V gene lookup returns CDR1 DFQATT and CDR2 SNEGSKA (reference sequence).

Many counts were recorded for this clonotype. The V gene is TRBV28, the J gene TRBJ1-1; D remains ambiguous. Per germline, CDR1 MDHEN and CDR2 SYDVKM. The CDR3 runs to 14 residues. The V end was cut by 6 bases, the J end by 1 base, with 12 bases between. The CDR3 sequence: CASRISKPNTEAFF. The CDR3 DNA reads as TGTGCCAGCAGAATCAGCAAACCGAACACTGAAGCTTTCTTT.

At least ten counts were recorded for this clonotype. Written as DNA, the CDR3 is TGTGCCAGCAGTACAAGCTCTGGGGCCAACGTCCTGACTTTC. This translates into CASSTSSGANVLTF. V is TRBV2 and J is TRBJ2-6; D gene unclear. The CDR3 consists of 14 residues. V shed 5 bases and J shed 0 bases, with 5 bases lying between them. CDR1 and CDR2 (germline): SNHLY, FYNNEI.

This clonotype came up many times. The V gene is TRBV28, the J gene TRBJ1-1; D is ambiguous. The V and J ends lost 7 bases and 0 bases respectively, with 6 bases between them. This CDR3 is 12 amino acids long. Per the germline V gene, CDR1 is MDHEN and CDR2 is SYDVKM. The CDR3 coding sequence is TGTGCCAGCACCCAAATGAACACTGAAGCTTTCTTT. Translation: CASTQMNTEAFF.

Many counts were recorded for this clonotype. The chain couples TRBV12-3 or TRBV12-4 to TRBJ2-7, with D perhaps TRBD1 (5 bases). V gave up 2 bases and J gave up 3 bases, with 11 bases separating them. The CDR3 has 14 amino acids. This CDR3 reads CASSLQGAGYEQYF. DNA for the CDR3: TGTGCCAGCAGTTTACAGGGTGCCGGCTACGAGCAGTACTTC.

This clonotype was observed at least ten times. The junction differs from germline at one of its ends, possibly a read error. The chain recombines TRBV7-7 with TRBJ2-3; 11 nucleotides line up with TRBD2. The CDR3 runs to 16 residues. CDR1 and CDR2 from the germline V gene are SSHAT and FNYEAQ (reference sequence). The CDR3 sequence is CASSLGSGGAIDTQYF. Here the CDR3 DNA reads TGTGCTAGCAGCTTAGGTAGCGGGGGGGCCATAGATACGCAGTATTTT.

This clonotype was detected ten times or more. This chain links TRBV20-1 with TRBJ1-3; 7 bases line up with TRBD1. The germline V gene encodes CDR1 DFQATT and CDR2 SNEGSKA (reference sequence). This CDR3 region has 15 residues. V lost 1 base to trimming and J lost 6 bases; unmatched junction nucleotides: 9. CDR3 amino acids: CSARVTGVWKNTIYF. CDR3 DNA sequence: TGCAGTGCTAGAGTCACAGGGGTCTGGAAAAACACCATATATTTT.

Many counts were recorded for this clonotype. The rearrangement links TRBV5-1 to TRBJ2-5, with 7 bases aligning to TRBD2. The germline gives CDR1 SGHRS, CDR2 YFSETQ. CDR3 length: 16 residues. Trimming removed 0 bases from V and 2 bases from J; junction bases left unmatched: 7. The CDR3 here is CASSLGGGTAQETQYF. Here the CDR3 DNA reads TGCGCCAGCAGCTTGGGGGGGGGGACGGCACAAGAGACCCAGTACTTC.

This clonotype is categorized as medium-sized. Here the CDR3 reads CASSLSGRDYEQYF. The CDR3 DNA sequence: TGTGCCAGCAGTTTATCAGGCCGGGACTACGAGCAGTACTTC. The V gene is TRBV28, the J gene TRBJ2-7, with D maybe TRBD2 (5 bases). CDR1 is MDHEN and CDR2 is SYDVKM in the germline V gene. CDR3 length: 14 amino acids. The V end was cut by 1 base, the J end by 3 bases, with 10 bases between. The variable domain in full, completed from reference TRBV28 and TRBJ2-7, reads DVKVTQSSRYLVKRTGEKVFLECVQDMDHENMFWYRQDPGLGLRLIYFSYDVKMKEKGDIPEGYSVSREKKERFSLILESASTNQTSMYLCASSLSGRDYEQYFGPGTRLTVT.